This T cell receptor (beta chain) was obtained from a study of T cells after yellow fever vaccination. Study details: Researchers used SMART-Seq v4 Ultra Low Input to prepare fractions that had low cell numbers. Findings of the study overall: Subsequent booster samples again held most clones from primary vaccination (around 96% CD4, over 80% CD8). High-abundance clonotypes from the bulk population could contaminate FACS-sorted repertoires.

Using its own MiXCR run on the 5' RACE reads, TCRdb lists one record per CDR3 protein. The repertoire holds under 400,000 distinct CDR3 sequences, with roughly an eighth as singletons. For this clonotype: What it binds is unknown.

The clonotype was recovered from a man younger than 35 who received the YFV17D yellow fever vaccine. The sample in question was CD4+ T cells sorted from PBMCs, obtained 15 days after the yellow fever booster vaccination.

In DNA form, the CDR3 reads TGCGCCAGCAGCTTGGACTCCACCTCTCAAGAGACCCAGTACTTC. Translated, it gives CASSLDSTSQETQYF. The chain carries TRBV5-1 and TRBJ2-5; no firm D call. The V end was cut by 0 bases, the J end by 2 bases, with 11 bases between. The CDR3 is made up of 15 amino acids. CDR1 is SGHRS and CDR2 is YFSETQ in the germline V gene.